The clone carrying this T cell receptor beta chain has only a few counts. What it recognizes is unknown. Time point defined: week 3, after first cycle of checkpoint inhibitor. No patient had earlier systemic cancer treatment, concurrent immunosuppressants, or another active cancer. Each bulk PBMC sample had roughly 0.35 ug DNA loaded. TCRdb's copy holds only in-frame clones and misses some; the assay was immunoSEQ multiplex PCR. In the table there are some 10,000 clones, approximately 83% of which are singletons. The data are from a study of blood T cell dynamics during melanoma immunotherapy. Study-wide context: First-line therapy was either pembrolizumab or nivolumab with ipilimumab for metastatic melanoma. Study findings and constraints: Whether repertoire-driving clones were melanoma-specific could not be determined.

Trimming left V 6 bases short and J 6 bases short, with 21 bases between. This CDR3 is built from 16 residues. The V gene's germline CDR1 is SNHLY and CDR2 FYNNEI. The clonotype originates from a human donor with melanoma. Sequencing used blood, obtained from a patient treated with checkpoint blockade. The chain couples TRBV2 to TRBJ1-5, with a possible D match to TRBD1 (6 bases). The CDR3 DNA follows: TGTGCCAGCAGAGGGACACCCGAGGATGGTGGTCAGCCCCAGCATTTT. Translated: CASRGTPEDGGQPQHF.